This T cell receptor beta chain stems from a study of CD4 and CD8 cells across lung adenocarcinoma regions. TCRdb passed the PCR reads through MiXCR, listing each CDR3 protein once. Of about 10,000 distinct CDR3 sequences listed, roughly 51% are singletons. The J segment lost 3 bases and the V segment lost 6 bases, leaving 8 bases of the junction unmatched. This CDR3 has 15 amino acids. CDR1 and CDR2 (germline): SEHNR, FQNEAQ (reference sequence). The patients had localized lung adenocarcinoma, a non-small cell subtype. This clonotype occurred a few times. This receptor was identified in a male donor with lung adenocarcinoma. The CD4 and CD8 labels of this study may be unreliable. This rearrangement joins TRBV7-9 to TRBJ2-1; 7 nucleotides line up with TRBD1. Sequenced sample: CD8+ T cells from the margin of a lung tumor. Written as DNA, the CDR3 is TGTGCCAGCAGGTCCGGGACAGAGGTCTACAATGAGCAGTTCTTC. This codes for CASRSGTEVYNEQFF. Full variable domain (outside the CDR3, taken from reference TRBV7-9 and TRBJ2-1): DTGVSQNPRHKITKRGQNVTFRCDPISEHNRLYWYRQTLGQGPEFLTYFQNEAQLEKSRLLSDRFSAERPKGSFSTLEIQRTEQGDSAMYLCASRSGTEVYNEQFFGPGTRLTVL.